This is a list of T cell receptor beta chains from one sample in a study of type 1 regulatory T cells. TCRdb re-called the reads through MiXCR, storing one row per CDR3 protein. The sample comprises some 90,000 distinct CDR3 sequences, roughly a third of which are singletons, and less than 2.5% rests with the top ten. Input material: CD4+ T cells, either the whole sample or a sorted fraction (not recorded which). Every receptor here comes from a human donor in good health. CDR3s include the opening cysteine and the closing phenylalanine or tryptophan. D genes are given only for firm matches. Clone size, where shown, is once, few, many, or a class for clones that have expanded.

clone size: .; J gene: TRBJ1-2; D gene: TRBD1; V gene: TRBV28; CDR3 protein: CASSLGQVNYGYTF; CDR3 DNA: TGTGCCAGCAGTTTGGGACAGGTCAACTATGGCTACACCTTC
clone size: few; J gene: TRBJ1-2; D gene: .; V gene: TRBV11-2; CDR3 protein: CASSPGSGYTF; CDR3 DNA: TGTGCCAGCAGCCCAGGGTCCGGCTACACCTTC
clone size: few; J gene: TRBJ2-1; D gene: .; V gene: TRBV5-1; CDR3 protein: CASSLGNTGEQFF; CDR3 DNA: TGCGCCAGCAGCTTAGGGAACACGGGTGAGCAGTTCTTC
clone size: few; J gene: TRBJ2-2; D gene: .; V gene: TRBV24-1; CDR3 protein: CATGGTVNTGELFF; CDR3 DNA: TGTGCCACGGGGGGGACAGTGAACACCGGGGAGCTGTTTTTT
clone size: .; J gene: TRBJ2-3; D gene: TRBD2; V gene: TRBV7-3; CDR3 protein: CASSLGTSSDTQYF; CDR3 DNA: TGTGCCAGCAGCTTAGGGACTAGCTCAGATACGCAGTATTTT
clone size: .; J gene: TRBJ1-4; D gene: TRBD1; V gene: TRBV18; CDR3 protein: CASSPPGTEVGEKLFF; CDR3 DNA: TGTGCCAGCTCACCACCCGGGACAGAAGTAGGTGAAAAACTGTTTTTT
clone size: few; J gene: TRBJ2-5; D gene: .; V gene: TRBV30; CDR3 protein: CAWSVPPTGRVKTQYF; CDR3 DNA: TGTGCCTGGAGTGTACCCCCGACAGGTCGGGTAAAGACCCAGTACTTC
clone size: few; J gene: TRBJ1-1; D gene: .; V gene: TRBV6-2/TRBV6-3; CDR3 protein: CASSRARGGRNTEAFF; CDR3 DNA: TGTGCCAGCAGTAGGGCTAGAGGCGGCCGGAACACTGAAGCTTTCTTT
clone size: medium-sized; J gene: TRBJ2-5; D gene: .; V gene: TRBV7-2; CDR3 protein: CASSWQGNGETQYF; CDR3 DNA: TGTGCCAGCAGCTGGCAGGGGAACGGCGAGACCCAGTACTTC
clone size: .; J gene: TRBJ2-5; D gene: TRBD1; V gene: TRBV15; CDR3 protein: CATSRPDRVEETQYF; CDR3 DNA: TGTGCCACCAGCAGACCGGACAGGGTTGAGGAGACCCAGTACTTC
clone size: .; J gene: TRBJ2-1; D gene: TRBD1; V gene: TRBV7-9; CDR3 protein: CASSARLTGGTGGPSGNEQFF; CDR3 DNA: TGTGCCAGCAGCGCCCGGTTGACAGGGGGCACGGGAGGGCCCTCGGGGAATGAGCAGTTCTTC
clone size: .; J gene: TRBJ2-1; D gene: TRBD2; V gene: TRBV7-9; CDR3 protein: CVSSPTSGRRYNEQFF; CDR3 DNA: TGTGTCAGCAGCCCTACTAGCGGGAGAAGATACAATGAGCAGTTCTTC
clone size: .; J gene: TRBJ2-1; D gene: TRBD2; V gene: TRBV12-3/TRBV12-4; CDR3 protein: CASSILAGVSNEQFF; CDR3 DNA: TGTGCCAGCAGTATACTAGCGGGAGTCTCCAATGAGCAGTTCTTC
clone size: few; J gene: TRBJ2-1; D gene: .; V gene: TRBV5-1; CDR3 protein: CASRAGTVSYNEQFF; CDR3 DNA: TGCGCCAGCAGGGCGGGGACAGTCTCCTACAATGAGCAGTTCTTC
clone size: .; J gene: TRBJ2-6; D gene: .; V gene: TRBV15; CDR3 protein: CATSRDIQGSGANVLTF; CDR3 DNA: TGTGCCACCAGCAGAGATATACAGGGTTCTGGGGCCAACGTCCTGACTTTC
clone size: few; J gene: TRBJ2-1; D gene: TRBD2; V gene: TRBV29-1; CDR3 protein: CSVQGGLAVNEQFF; CDR3 DNA: TGCAGCGTCCAGGGGGGACTAGCGGTTAATGAGCAGTTCTTC
clone size: .; J gene: TRBJ2-7; D gene: .; V gene: TRBV5-6; CDR3 protein: CASSLPPSEREQYF; CDR3 DNA: TGTGCCAGCAGCTTGCCCCCGTCGGAGAGGGAGCAGTACTTC
clone size: .; J gene: TRBJ2-1; D gene: .; V gene: TRBV14; CDR3 protein: CASSQDPRFVNEQFF; CDR3 DNA: TGTGCCAGCAGCCAAGATCCTAGATTCGTCAATGAGCAGTTCTTC
clone size: .; J gene: TRBJ2-3; D gene: TRBD2; V gene: TRBV20-1; CDR3 protein: CSAEAGGLTDTQYF; CDR3 DNA: TGCAGTGCCGAAGCGGGAGGGCTCACAGATACGCAGTATTTT
clone size: many; J gene: TRBJ1-5; D gene: TRBD1; V gene: TRBV7-8; CDR3 protein: CASSLDRGIERPQHF; CDR3 DNA: TGTGCCAGCAGCCTAGACAGGGGGATTGAACGGCCCCAGCATTTT
clone size: few; J gene: TRBJ1-2; D gene: .; V gene: TRBV24-1; CDR3 protein: CATSDPTSNYGYTF; CDR3 DNA: TGTGCCACCAGTGACCCGACCAGTAACTATGGCTACACCTTC
clone size: .; J gene: TRBJ1-2; D gene: .; V gene: TRBV19; CDR3 protein: CASNRGRPANYGYTF; CDR3 DNA: TGTGCCAGTAACCGCGGCAGGCCAGCTAACTATGGCTACACCTTC
clone size: few; J gene: TRBJ2-2; D gene: .; V gene: TRBV5-1; CDR3 protein: CASSLAASENGELFF; CDR3 DNA: TGCGCCAGCAGCTTGGCGGCTAGCGAAAACGGGGAGCTGTTTTTT
clone size: .; J gene: TRBJ2-1; D gene: .; V gene: TRBV7-2; CDR3 protein: CASSPLVNEQFF; CDR3 DNA: TGTGCCAGCAGCCCCTTGGTGAATGAGCAGTTCTTC
clone size: few; J gene: TRBJ2-2; D gene: TRBD2; V gene: TRBV10-3; CDR3 protein: CAISESTGGPRGELFF; CDR3 DNA: TGTGCCATCAGTGAGTCTACGGGAGGGCCTCGCGGGGAGCTGTTTTTT
clone size: .; J gene: TRBJ2-3; D gene: TRBD2; V gene: TRBV9; CDR3 protein: CASSAERGGLGTQYF; CDR3 DNA: TGTGCCAGCAGCGCGGAGCGGGGAGGGCTTGGTACGCAGTATTTT
clone size: few; J gene: TRBJ2-7; D gene: TRBD2; V gene: TRBV29-1; CDR3 protein: CSTVAGDYEQYF; CDR3 DNA: TGCAGCACCGTAGCGGGAGACTACGAGCAGTACTTC
clone size: few; J gene: TRBJ1-3; D gene: .; V gene: TRBV7-9; CDR3 protein: CASSLVTGPAGNTIYF; CDR3 DNA: TGTGCCAGCAGCTTAGTGACCGGGCCAGCTGGAAACACCATATATTTT
clone size: .; J gene: TRBJ2-2; D gene: .; V gene: TRBV29-1; CDR3 protein: CSVDARNTGELFF; CDR3 DNA: TGCAGCGTTGATGCTAGAAACACCGGGGAGCTGTTTTTT
clone size: .; J gene: TRBJ2-3; D gene: TRBD2; V gene: TRBV14; CDR3 protein: CASSQRLSGSADTQYF; CDR3 DNA: TGTGCCAGCAGCCAGAGACTAAGCGGGAGTGCAGATACGCAGTATTTT
clone size: .; J gene: TRBJ2-1; D gene: .; V gene: TRBV7-2; CDR3 protein: CASSLGVGLTVEQFF; CDR3 DNA: TGTGCCAGCAGCTTAGGAGTAGGTTTGACCGTTGAGCAGTTCTTC
clone size: .; J gene: TRBJ1-1; D gene: .; V gene: TRBV10-3; CDR3 protein: CAISGTENTEAFF; CDR3 DNA: TGTGCCATCAGTGGTACAGAGAACACTGAAGCTTTCTTT